The subject of this entry is one T cell receptor beta chain. The data belong to a study of T cell responses to AZD1222 COVID-19 vaccine. Generated by immunoSEQ multiplex PCR, the TCRdb table keeps only in-frame clones and is missing some. The sample has some 130,000 clones; 80% to 90% are singletons. The V gene end was trimmed by 3 bases and the J gene end by 0 bases; junction bases not matched to a gene: 5. Germline lookup yields CDR1 LNHDA and CDR2 SQIVND (reference sequence). The length of the CDR3 is 16 residues. The sample was peripheral blood, taken on day 0 of AZD1222 vaccination. The TCR sequence derives from an adult in good health. This chain uses TRBV19 with TRBJ2-1; 7 bases match TRBD2. CDR3 in amino acids: CASSISTGGSYNEQFF. The CDR3 nucleotides read TGTGCCAGTAGTATCTCAACGGGAGGCTCCTACAATGAGCAGTTCTTC.